What follows are 20 T cell receptor beta chains derived from one specimen sequenced in a study of blood T cell repertoires in COVID-19. Assay: immunoSEQ multiplex PCR; the TCRdb copy retains only in-frame clones and omits some. The sample shows around 140,000 clones, 88% of them seen only once. The specimen was peripheral blood. These receptors originate from an older man with acute or convalescent COVID-19.

The rearrangement uses TRBV4-1 and TRBJ2-3; TRBD2 matches 12 bases. Germline V gene sequence: CDR1 MGHRA, CDR2 YSYEKL. The CDR3 runs 18 residues. Unmatched junction bases numbered 4, after V lost 0 bases and J lost 0 bases. In DNA form, the CDR3 reads TGCGCCAGCAGCCAAGAACTAGCGGGGGGATTCAGCACAGATACGCAGTATTTT. Translated: CASSQELAGGFSTDTQYF.

This clone has only one observation. The J gene is TRBJ2-2, the V gene TRBV6-6; D call uncertain. The germline V and J ends were trimmed by 9 bases and 0 bases, with 11 bases remaining between them. The CDR3 is made up of 14 amino acids. CDR1 and CDR2 (germline): MNHNY, SVGAGI (reference sequence). CDR3 region: CASHRGSNTGELFF. The CDR3 nucleotides read TGTGCCAGTCATCGAGGCTCGAACACCGGGGAGCTGTTTTTT.

The chain couples TRBV6-1 to TRBJ2-7; TRBD2 might be the D (5 bases). This CDR3 has 16 residues. The germline gives CDR1 MNHNS, CDR2 SASEGT. Trimming pared 1 base from V and 5 bases from J, leaving 18 bases between. DNA of the CDR3: TGTGCCAGCAGTGAAGGAATGAGGACTGGATACCACGAGCAGTACTTC. Translation: CASSEGMRTGYHEQYF.

The chain links TRBV5-6 to TRBJ1-1, with a possible D match to TRBD1 (6 bases). CDR1 and CDR2 (germline): SGHDT, YYEEEE. Trimming took off 4 bases at V and 1 base at J, with 8 bases between the two ends. This CDR3 spans 13 amino acids. CDR3 DNA sequence: TGTGCCAGCAGCAGAGGGGGGAACACTGAAGCTTTCTTT. It yields the protein CASSRGGNTEAFF.

This chain uses TRBV3-1 (or the pseudogene TRBV3-2) with TRBJ2-5; weak D call: TRBD2 (7 bases). The CDR3 runs 13 residues. V was clipped by 6 bases and J by 5 bases, with 13 bases between them. The germline CDR1 and CDR2 sequences are LGHDT and YNNKEL (reference sequence). CDR3 loop: CASSRGAQETQYF. The CDR3 nucleotides are TGTGCCAGCAGTCGGGGGGCGCAGGAGACCCAGTACTTC.

This sequence joins TRBV28 and TRBJ1-5; TRBD1 agrees at 8 bases. Germline CDR1 and CDR2: MDHEN and SYDVKM. The CDR3 loop spans 17 amino acids. Trimming took 3 bases from V and 1 from J; bases not matched to a gene: 8. The CDR3 bases are TGTGCCAGCAGTTTGGACTCCGGGACAGGAAGCAATCAGCCCCAGCATTTT. Its translation is CASSLDSGTGSNQPQHF.

A few counts support this clone. V usage is TRBV18 and J usage is TRBJ1-6; 12 nucleotides match TRBD1. This CDR3 comprises 14 residues. Germline-derived CDR1 and CDR2 are KGHSH and LQKENI. V trimming: 5 bases; J trimming: 8 bases; junction bases outside the gene matches: 1. The CDR3 loop is CASSGTGGDSPLHF. The CDR3 DNA sequence: TGTGCCAGCTCAGGGACAGGGGGCGATTCACCCCTCCACTTT.

This clone was seen only once. Here the CDR3 reads CASSGQGGQQETQYF. CDR3 nucleotides: TGCGCCAGCAGCGGACAGGGGGGCCAACAAGAGACCCAGTACTTC. The chain employs TRBV5-1 and TRBJ2-5; 10 nucleotides line up with TRBD1. Looked up from germline, CDR1 is SGHRS and CDR2 is YFSETQ. The CDR3 runs to 15 residues. V was clipped by 4 bases and J by 2 bases; unmatched bases: 5.

The chain joins TRBV2 to TRBJ2-1; 10 nucleotides line up with TRBD2. CDR1 SNHLY and CDR2 FYNNEI come from the germline V gene. This CDR3 has 15 residues. J lost 9 bases, V lost 2 bases, and 7 bases had no gene match. The CDR3 region is CASSEPRTSGIEQFF. CDR3 DNA: TGTGCCAGCAGTGAACCCCGGACTAGCGGTATTGAGCAGTTCTTC. Full variable domain (outside the CDR3, taken from reference TRBV2 and TRBJ2-1): EPEVTQTPSHQVTQMGQEVILRCVPISNHLYFYWYRQILGQKVEFLVSFYNNEISEKSEIFDDQFSVERPDGSNFTLKIRSTKLEDSAMYFCASSEPRTSGIEQFFGPGTRLTVL.

The rearrangement links TRBV24-1 to TRBJ2-3, with D possibly TRBD2 on 11 matching bases. This CDR3 is built from 21 residues. Trimming took off 5 bases at V and 4 bases at J, with 33 bases between the two ends. Germline lookup yields CDR1 KGHDR and CDR2 SFDVKD. CDR3 DNA: TGTGCCACCAGTGGCCCTCTCCGGGACAGGGGCACTAGCGGGAGCCCAGATACGCAGTATTTT. Translated: CATSGPLRDRGTSGSPDTQYF.

The V and J genes are TRBV13 and TRBJ2-7, with D perhaps TRBD1 (6 bases). This CDR3 comprises 18 residues. The germline V gene encodes CDR1 PRHDT and CDR2 FYEKMQ (reference sequence). The germline V and J ends were trimmed by 4 bases and 2 bases, with 24 bases remaining between them. Here the CDR3 reads CASSSNRDTSLDAYEQYF. As DNA, the CDR3 is TGTGCCAGCAGCTCGAACCGGGACACTTCTCTAGACGCCTACGAGCAGTACTTC.

The CDR3 reads CSVVAGGRTDTQYF. The CDR3 nucleotides read TGCAGCGTTGTAGCGGGAGGAAGGACAGATACGCAGTATTTT. The gene calls are TRBV29-1 and TRBJ2-3; 10 positions match TRBD2. Germline lookup yields CDR1 SQVTM and CDR2 ANQGSEA. The ends lost 4 bases at V and 3 bases at J; junction bases unmatched: 4. The CDR3 has 14 amino acids.

The CDR3 nucleotides are TGTGCTAGTGGTTTGGGACAGGGGTACAATGAGCAGTTCTTC. Its translation: CASGLGQGYNEQFF. The J gene is TRBJ2-1, the V gene TRBV12-5, with TRBD1 matching over 8 bases. Germline trimming cut 1 base from V and 4 bases from J; bases unmatched to any gene: 0. This CDR3 region has 14 residues. CDR1 is LGHNT and CDR2 is FRNRAP in the germline V gene.

As for this clone: The same CDR3 is also encoded by other DNA sequences in this sample. The rearrangement uses TRBV5-1 and TRBJ2-5; tentatively, D is TRBD1 (6 bases). Trimming cost V 2 bases and J 0 bases, with 11 bases left between them. The CDR3 is made up of 15 amino acids. From germline, CDR1 is SGHRS and CDR2 YFSETQ. The CDR3 DNA follows: TGCGCCAGCAGCTTTGGCCAGGGGTACCAAGAGACCCAGTACTTC. It yields the protein CASSFGQGYQETQYF.

The CDR3 here is CASSGQATGAPQHF. In nucleotides, the CDR3 is TGTGCCAGCAGTGGCCAAGCGACTGGAGCGCCCCAGCATTTT. The chain combines TRBV2 with TRBJ1-5; D uncertain. Germline values: CDR1 SNHLY, CDR2 FYNNEI. The CDR3 covers 14 residues. Between the trimmed V and J ends, which lost 4 bases and 9 bases, there was a span of 16 bases.

The rearrangement joins TRBV30 to TRBJ1-1; 8 bases are shared with TRBD1. V trimming: 2 bases; J trimming: 1 base; junction bases outside the gene matches: 3. The germline V gene has CDR1 GTSNPN and CDR2 SVGIG (reference sequence). CDR3 length: 14 amino acids. Here the CDR3 DNA reads TGTGCCTGGAGTACGGACAGGGCGAACACTGAAGCTTTCTTT. It encodes CAWSTDRANTEAFF.

There are a few counts of this clone. This chain uses TRBV14 with TRBJ1-1; D might be TRBD1 (6 bases). The V gene lost 5 bases and the J gene lost 1 base, with 11 bases spanning the gap. CDR3 length equals 14 residues. Germline V gene lookup returns CDR1 SGHDN and CDR2 FVKESK. As DNA, the CDR3 is TGTGCCAGCAGCATGAGGGGGTGGAACACTGAAGCTTTCTTT. It translates to CASSMRGWNTEAFF.

This chain links TRBV7-9 with TRBJ2-7; D call uncertain. The germline V gene has CDR1 SEHNR and CDR2 FQNEAQ (reference sequence). The CDR3 is 14 amino acids. Trimming stripped 4 bases from V and 2 bases from J, with 12 bases between. In nucleotides, the CDR3 is TGTGCCAGCAGCTCTCCTCTGAGTACCTACGAGCAGTACTTC. It encodes CASSSPLSTYEQYF.

The chain combines TRBV5-4 with TRBJ1-3, with TRBD1 as a possible D gene (6 bases). V was pared by 6 bases and J by 0 bases, with 10 bases between. Looked up from germline, CDR1 is SGHNT and CDR2 is YYREEE (reference sequence). The CDR3 has 14 amino acids. This chain's CDR3 is CASKQGYSGNTIYF. CDR3 DNA sequence: TGTGCCAGCAAACAGGGATACTCTGGAAACACCATATATTTT.

J is TRBJ2-7 and V is TRBV7-9; D gene uncertain. Germline values: CDR1 SEHNR, CDR2 FQNEAQ (reference sequence). The CDR3 loop spans 13 amino acids. V was cut by 3 bases and J by 2 bases, with 8 bases left in between. The CDR3: CASSLIAPYEQYF. DNA of the CDR3: TGTGCCAGCAGCTTGATAGCTCCCTACGAGCAGTACTTC.